A single sample gave rise to the 29 T cell receptor beta chains below, sequenced in a study of CD8+ T cells in alopecia areata. Following extraction, RNA underwent reverse transcription to cDNA, which served as the sequencing template. Sequencing was performed with immunoSEQ multiplex PCR; in TCRdb, only in-frame clones are kept and a portion is missing. The table has approximately 59,000 clones, about half seen once. The sample here was CD8+ T cells sorted from blood, taken at week 0. Receptors were obtained from a human donor with alopecia areata.

This chain connects TRBV29-1 to TRBJ2-7, with D perhaps matching TRBD1 (6 bases). Germline lookup yields CDR1 SQVTM and CDR2 ANQGSEA. The V end was cut by 6 bases, the J end by 4 bases, with 10 bases between. The CDR3 totals 11 residues. The CDR3 region has the DNA TGCAGCGTCGAACAGGGTTACGAGCAGTACTTC. Translation gives CSVEQGYEQYF.

This clone was detected a few times. This chain connects TRBV29-1 to TRBJ1-2; a weak D match, TRBD1 (5 bases). Germline V gene data show CDR1 as SQVTM and CDR2 as ANQGSEA. Trimming shortened V by 1 base and J by 0 bases, and 9 bases separated the two germline ends. This CDR3 has 14 amino acids. This chain's CDR3 is CSVEVRGANYGYTF. The CDR3 bases are TGCAGCGTTGAAGTAAGAGGGGCTAACTATGGCTACACCTTC.

This clone was counted between two and nine times. V and J are TRBV27 and TRBJ2-7; perhaps D is TRBD1 or TRBD2 (5 bases each). The CDR3 totals 14 residues. Between the trimmed V and J ends, which lost 5 bases and 3 bases, there was a span of 14 bases. CDR1 is MNHEY, CDR2 SMNVEV, per germline (reference sequence). The CDR3 is CASSPRDPIYEQYF. The CDR3 DNA is TGTGCCAGCAGTCCCAGGGACCCCATCTACGAGCAGTACTTC.

This clone came up a few times. The chain recombines TRBV11-2 with TRBJ1-2; no definite D call. This CDR3 has 14 amino acids. Per the germline V gene, CDR1 is SGHAT and CDR2 is FQNNGV. Trimming took 5 bases from V and 5 from J, leaving 15 bases between them. The CDR3 reads CASSPGRTWYGYTF. DNA of the CDR3: TGTGCCAGCAGCCCAGGACGGACCTGGTATGGCTACACCTTC.

The chain has TRBV30 and TRBJ2-1; tentative D call: TRBD2 (6 bases). The germline V gene has CDR1 GTSNPN and CDR2 SVGIG (reference sequence). The CDR3 contains 14 residues. The V end was cut by 2 bases, the J end by 5 bases, with 13 bases between. CDR3 region: CAWSIPGGDNEQFF. CDR3 in DNA: TGTGCCTGGAGTATTCCGGGCGGGGACAATGAGCAGTTCTTC.

The J gene is TRBJ1-5, the V gene TRBV15; 7 bases align to TRBD1. The junction had 5 bases not matched to a gene; V was cut back by 1 base and J by 5 bases. The length of the CDR3 is 15 residues. Germline CDR1 is LNHNV and CDR2 is YYDKDF (reference sequence). CDR3 coding DNA: TGTGCCACCAGCAGAGTGGGACAGCCCGATCAGCCCCAGCATTTT. As protein: CATSRVGQPDQPQHF.

This rearrangement joins TRBV6-6 to TRBJ2-7; 7 bases fit TRBD2. V lost 0 bases to trimming and J lost 2 bases; unmatched junction nucleotides: 7. CDR3 length equals 16 residues. Per the germline V gene, CDR1 is MNHNY and CDR2 is SVGAGI (reference sequence). In nucleotides, the CDR3 is TGTGCCAGCAGTTACTCGTCGCTAGCGGTGACCTACGAGCAGTACTTC. It translates to CASSYSSLAVTYEQYF.

The rearrangement joins TRBV6-5 to TRBJ2-1, with D uncertain. The germline V and J ends were trimmed by 6 bases and 6 bases, with 12 bases remaining between them. Germline loops: CDR1 MNHEY, CDR2 SVGAGI. This CDR3 contains 13 residues. In DNA form, the CDR3 reads TGTGCCAGCAGCCTAGGGTTGGGCAATGAGCAGTTCTTC. This gives the protein CASSLGLGNEQFF.

The chain is built from TRBV6-5 and TRBJ2-5; perhaps TRBD2 as D (5 bases). The J call may be in error: the DNA end matches TRBJ2-7 better. This CDR3 spans 14 amino acids. Germline V gene data show CDR1 as MNHEY and CDR2 as SVGAGI. The CDR3, as DNA: TGTGCCAGCAGTTCATCGGGGAGACTAAACGAGCAGTACTTC. Amino acid sequence: CASSSSGRLNEQYF.

This clone was counted only a few times. The chain's CDR3 is CASSLAAVWGEQFF. In DNA form, the CDR3 reads TGTGCCAGCAGCTTAGCGGCAGTCTGGGGTGAGCAGTTCTTC. The chain joins TRBV7-2 to TRBJ2-1; D is uncertain. There are 14 residues in the CDR3. Germline values: CDR1 SGHTA, CDR2 FQGNSA. V lost 0 bases and J 9 bases, leaving 12 bases between the germline ends.

The V call is TRBV11-2, the J call TRBJ2-7; tentatively, D is TRBD1 (5 bases). This CDR3 spans 13 amino acids. The ends were cut back, 5 bases at V and 6 bases at J, with 14 bases in the middle. CDR1 is SGHAT, CDR2 FQNNGV, per germline. The CDR3 DNA sequence: TGTGCCAGCAGCGCAGGGTTAGGTAGCGAGCAGTACTTC. This translates into CASSAGLGSEQYF.

V gene TRBV25-1 combines with J gene TRBJ2-5; no definite D call. The germline V and J ends were trimmed by 8 bases and 5 bases, with 12 bases remaining between them. Germline V lookup: CDR1 MGHDK, CDR2 SYGVNS. This CDR3 has 12 residues. The CDR3 sequence is CASSQPEETQYF. In nucleotides, the CDR3 is TGTGCCAGCTCTCAGCCAGAGGAGACCCAGTACTTC. The full variable domain, rest sourced from reference TRBV25-1 and TRBJ2-5, is EADIYQTPRYLVIGTGKKITLECSQTMGHDKMYWYQQDPGMELHLIHYSYGVNSTEKGDLSSESTVSRIRTEHFPLTLESARPSHTSQYLCASSQPEETQYFGPGTRLLVL.

The chain combines TRBV2 with TRBJ2-7, with D uncertain. Germline-derived CDR1 and CDR2 are SNHLY and FYNNEI. The CDR3 is 14 residues long. The V end lost 6 bases, the J end lost 3 bases, and 15 bases lay between the germline ends. The CDR3 sequence: CASSPTPQSYEQYF. For the CDR3, the DNA is TGTGCCAGCAGCCCCACCCCTCAGAGCTACGAGCAGTACTTC. Using reference TRBV2 and TRBJ2-7 for the parts outside the CDR3, the full variable domain is EPEVTQTPSHQVTQMGQEVILRCVPISNHLYFYWYRQILGQKVEFLVSFYNNEISEKSEIFDDQFSVERPDGSNFTLKIRSTKLEDSAMYFCASSPTPQSYEQYFGPGTRLTVT.

The J gene is TRBJ2-1, the V gene TRBV6-6; either TRBD1 or TRBD2 may fit D (5 bases each). Per the germline V gene, CDR1 is MNHNY and CDR2 is SVGAGI (reference sequence). The CDR3 length is 13 residues. V lost 6 bases, J lost 10 bases, and 16 bases lay in between. CDR3 coding DNA: TGTGCCAGCAGCGAGGGGCCCAATCTAGAGCAGTTCTTC. This translates into CASSEGPNLEQFF.

This clone was detected only a few times. This sequence joins TRBV27 and TRBJ2-1; 7 bases are a match to TRBD2. Trimming cost V 6 bases and J 6 bases; bases outside gene matches: 8. The germline CDR1 and CDR2 sequences are MNHEY and SMNVEV (reference sequence). The CDR3 sequence is 14 residues long. CDR3 protein: CASRPGGNANEQFF. The CDR3, as DNA: TGTGCCAGCAGACCGGGGGGAAACGCCAATGAGCAGTTCTTC.

The chain uses TRBV29-1 and TRBJ1-5; 9 bases line up with TRBD1. The CDR3 is 14 residues long. CDR1 is SQVTM, CDR2 ANQGSEA, per germline. Germline trimming cut 4 bases from V and 4 bases from J; bases unmatched to any gene: 5. CDR3 sequence reads: CSVVWGQGNQPQHF. Written as DNA, the CDR3 is TGCAGCGTTGTGTGGGGACAGGGAAATCAGCCCCAGCATTTT.

This chain links TRBV7-3 with TRBJ2-6, with D possibly matching TRBD1 (5 bases). The CDR3 totals 16 residues. Trimming took off 1 base at V and 1 base at J, with 8 bases between the two ends. Germline V gene lookup returns CDR1 SGHTA and CDR2 FQGTGA. CDR3 protein: CASSLSAGSGANVLTF. The CDR3 DNA reads as TGTGCCAGCAGCTTAAGTGCAGGGTCTGGGGCCAACGTCCTGACTTTC.

This clone was counted between two and nine times. The rearrangement uses TRBV28 and TRBJ1-3; TRBD1 agrees at 8 bases. The CDR3 has 12 amino acids. With 9 bases clipped from V and 4 bases from J, the junction kept 2 bases outside the gene matches. Germline V gene sequence: CDR1 MDHEN, CDR2 SYDVKM. The CDR3 nucleotides are TGTGCCAGTTGGGACAGGGGAAACACCATATATTTT. Its translation is CASWDRGNTIYF.

This clone showed up just once. The chain carries TRBV27 and TRBJ2-5, with 7 bases aligning to TRBD1. CDR3 size: 14 residues. With V trimmed by 7 bases and J by 3 bases, 8 bases remained unmatched. Germline V gives CDR1 MNHEY, CDR2 SMNVEV (reference sequence). DNA of the CDR3: TGTGCCAGCAAGTACAGGGGAGTCGAAGAGACCCAGTACTTC. Residues: CASKYRGVEETQYF.

The CDR3 is CALTPVGDTQYF. CDR3 bases: TGTGCCTTAACCCCGGTTGGGGATACGCAGTATTTT. The chain links TRBV30 to TRBJ2-3; D is undetermined. V was cut by 7 bases and J by 6 bases, with 14 bases left in between. The germline V gene has CDR1 GTSNPN and CDR2 SVGIG (reference sequence). The CDR3 is made up of 12 amino acids. The entire variable domain, with the rest obtained from reference TRBV30 and TRBJ2-3, is as follows: SQTIHQWPATLVQPVGSPLSLECTVEGTSNPNLYWYRQAAGRGLQLLFYSVGIGQISSEVPQNLSASRPQDRQFILSSKKLLLSDSGFYLCALTPVGDTQYFGPGTRLTVL.

This clone was observed a few times. The chain recombines TRBV19 with TRBJ1-5; no clear D gene. With 5 bases removed from V and 11 bases from J, the gap between germline ends came to 13 bases. Germline V CDR1 and CDR2: LNHDA, SQIVND (reference sequence). The CDR3 totals 12 residues. CDR3 bases: TGTGCCAGTAGTTCTGGCGGCCTAGCCCAGCATTTT. It encodes CASSSGGLAQHF. Based on the CDR3 plus reference TRBV19 and TRBJ1-5, the full variable domain is DGGITQSPKYLFRKEGQNVTLSCEQNLNHDAMYWYRQDPGQGLRLIYYSQIVNDFQKGDIAEGYSVSREKKESFPLTVTSAQKNPTAFYLCASSSGGLAQHFGDGTRLSIL.

This clone occurred a few times. The chain has TRBV20-1 and TRBJ2-2; D is unclear. The CDR3 sequence is 11 residues long. The V gene lost 5 bases and the J gene lost 8 bases, with 9 bases spanning the gap. CDR1 and CDR2 from the germline V gene are DFQATT and SNEGSKA (reference sequence). CDR3 amino acids: CSAPTGGELFF. CDR3 in DNA: TGCAGTGCTCCTACTGGAGGGGAGCTGTTTTTT.

This clone was counted a few times. CDR3 DNA sequence: TGCGCCAGCAGTCCCCCCCGAGCGGGAGGGGGGACCTACGAGCAGTACTTC. This sequence encodes CASSPPRAGGGTYEQYF. The chain combines TRBV5-1 with TRBJ2-7; 10 bases agree with TRBD2. From germline, CDR1 is SGHRS and CDR2 YFSETQ. CDR3 length: 17 residues. The ends lost 5 bases at V and 2 bases at J; junction bases unmatched: 13.

This clone was found a few times. The chain carries TRBV11-2 and TRBJ2-1, with TRBD2 matching 8 bases. The V and J ends lost 1 base and 7 bases, in that order; junction bases with no gene match: 12. Germline lookup yields CDR1 SGHAT and CDR2 FQNNGV. This CDR3 is built from 17 residues. CDR3 nucleotide sequence: TGTGCCAGCAGCTTAGGGCGGGAGGAGAGGGCACGGAATGAGCAGTTCTTC. Its translation: CASSLGREERARNEQFF.

Only a few counts were recorded for this clone. The rearrangement joins TRBV29-1 to TRBJ2-5; no clear D. CDR3 length: 11 residues. V lost 3 bases and J lost 3, with 5 bases in between. Per germline, CDR1 SQVTM and CDR2 ANQGSEA. The CDR3 region has the DNA TGCAGCGTTGAGGGCGAAGAGACCCAGTACTTC. Translating it yields CSVEGEETQYF.

The genes are TRBV13 and TRBJ1-1, with D uncertain. The CDR3 is made up of 11 amino acids. Per germline, CDR1 PRHDT and CDR2 FYEKMQ (reference sequence). Trimming took off 6 bases at V and 6 bases at J, with 8 bases between the two ends. The CDR3 DNA follows: TGTGCCAGCAGACGAGGAGCTGAAGCTTTCTTT. This translates into CASRRGAEAFF. Variable domain in full (rest from reference TRBV13 and TRBJ1-1): AAGVIQSPRHLIKEKRETATLKCYPIPRHDTVYWYQQGPGQDPQFLISFYEKMQSDKGSIPDRFSAQQFSDYHSELNMSSLELGDSALYFCASRRGAEAFFGQGTRLTVV.

This chain connects TRBV7-3 to TRBJ1-1; TRBD1 matches 8 bases. In germline, CDR1 is SGHTA, CDR2 FQGTGA. The CDR3 is 14 residues long. V lost 5 bases to trimming and J lost 3 bases; unmatched junction nucleotides: 5. CDR3 sequence reads: CASSATGEYTEAFF. The CDR3 bases are TGTGCCAGCAGCGCGACAGGGGAGTACACTGAAGCTTTCTTT.

This chain uses TRBV14 with TRBJ2-7; 7 bases are a match to TRBD1. Per germline, CDR1 SGHDN and CDR2 FVKESK. The CDR3 is 12 amino acids. The V and J ends lost 5 bases and 4 bases, in that order; junction bases with no gene match: 2. CDR3: CASSYRGYEQYF. Written as DNA, the CDR3 is TGTGCCAGCAGCTACAGGGGTTACGAGCAGTACTTC.

CDR3 loop: CASSLAGGVNEQFF. DNA for the CDR3: TGTGCCAGCAGCTTAGCGGGAGGGGTCAATGAGCAGTTCTTC. The V call is TRBV7-9, the J call TRBJ2-1, with TRBD2 matching over 7 bases. Germline-derived CDR1 and CDR2 are SEHNR and FQNEAQ (reference sequence). The CDR3 consists of 14 residues. With V trimmed by 0 bases and J by 6 bases, 2 bases remained unmatched.